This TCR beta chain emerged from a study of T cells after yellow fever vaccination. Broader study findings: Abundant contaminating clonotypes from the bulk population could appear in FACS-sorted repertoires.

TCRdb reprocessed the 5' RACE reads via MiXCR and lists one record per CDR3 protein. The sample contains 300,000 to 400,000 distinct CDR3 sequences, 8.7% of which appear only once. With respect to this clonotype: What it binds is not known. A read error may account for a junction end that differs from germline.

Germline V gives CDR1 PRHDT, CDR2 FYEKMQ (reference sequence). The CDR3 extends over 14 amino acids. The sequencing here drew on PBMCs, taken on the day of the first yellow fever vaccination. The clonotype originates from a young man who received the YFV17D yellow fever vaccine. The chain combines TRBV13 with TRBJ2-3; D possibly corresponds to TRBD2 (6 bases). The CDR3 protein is CTSTTGAVVDTQYF. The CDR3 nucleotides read TGTACCAGCACCACGGGAGCCGTGGTAGATACGCAGTATTTT. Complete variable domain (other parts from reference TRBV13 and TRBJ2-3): AAGVIQSPRHLIKEKRETATLKCYPIPRHDTVYWYQQGPGQDPQFLISFYEKMQSDKGSIPDRFSAQQFSDYHSELNMSSLELGDSALYFCTSTTGAVVDTQYFGPGTRLTVL.